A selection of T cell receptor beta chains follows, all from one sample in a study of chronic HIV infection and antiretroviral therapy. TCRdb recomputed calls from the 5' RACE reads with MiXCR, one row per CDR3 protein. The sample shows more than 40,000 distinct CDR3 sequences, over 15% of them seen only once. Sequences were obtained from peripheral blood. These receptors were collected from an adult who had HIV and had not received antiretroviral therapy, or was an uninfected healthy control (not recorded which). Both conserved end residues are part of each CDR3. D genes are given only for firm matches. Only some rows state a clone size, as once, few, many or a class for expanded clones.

CDR3 protein: CATSRGLADQETQYF
CDR3 DNA: TGTGCCACCAGCCGGGGACTAGCGGACCAAGAGACCCAGTACTTC
clone size: many
J gene: TRBJ2-5
D gene: TRBD2
V gene: TRBV10-3

CDR3 protein: CASRFRGQGSSYEQYF
CDR3 DNA: TGCGCCAGCAGATTTAGGGGACAGGGGAGCTCCTACGAGCAGTACTTC
clone size: -
J gene: TRBJ2-7
D gene: TRBD1
V gene: TRBV5-1

CDR3 protein: CSVGGGYTF
CDR3 DNA: TGCAGCGTTGGCGGGGGCTACACCTTC
clone size: -
J gene: TRBJ1-2
D gene: -
V gene: TRBV29-1

CDR3 protein: CSVEDGTSTDTQYF
CDR3 DNA: TGCAGCGTTGAAGATGGGACTAGCACAGATACGCAGTATTTT
clone size: -
J gene: TRBJ2-3
D gene: -
V gene: TRBV29-1

CDR3 protein: CSASGGSYNEQFF
CDR3 DNA: TGCAGTGCTAGCGGGGGCTCGTACAATGAGCAGTTCTTC
clone size: -
J gene: TRBJ2-1
D gene: -
V gene: TRBV20-1

CDR3 protein: CASSFYSAGVTDTQYF
CDR3 DNA: TGTGCCAGCAGTTTCTACTCAGCGGGAGTCACAGATACGCAGTATTTT
clone size: -
J gene: TRBJ2-3
D gene: TRBD2
V gene: TRBV28

CDR3 protein: CASSQDLGQGHYGYTF
CDR3 DNA: TGCGCCAGCAGCCAAGATCTGGGACAGGGGCACTATGGCTACACCTTC
clone size: -
J gene: TRBJ1-2
D gene: TRBD1
V gene: TRBV4-1

CDR3 protein: CASNQHRGPYEQYF
CDR3 DNA: TGTGCCAGCAACCAACACAGGGGACCCTACGAGCAGTACTTC
clone size: -
J gene: TRBJ2-7
D gene: TRBD1
V gene: TRBV28

CDR3 protein: CASSTVALAGVYNEQFF
CDR3 DNA: TGTGCCAGCAGCACAGTGGCACTAGCGGGGGTTTACAATGAGCAGTTCTTC
clone size: -
J gene: TRBJ2-1
D gene: TRBD2
V gene: TRBV7-2

CDR3 protein: CASSRPFPHEQFF
CDR3 DNA: TGCGCCAGCAGCCGACCGTTCCCGCATGAGCAGTTCTTC
clone size: few
J gene: TRBJ2-1
D gene: -
V gene: TRBV23-1

CDR3 protein: CASSSTGVRTDTQYF
CDR3 DNA: TGTGCCAGCAGCTCGACAGGGGTACGCACAGATACGCAGTATTTT
clone size: -
J gene: TRBJ2-3
D gene: TRBD1
V gene: TRBV7-2

CDR3 protein: CASRSPGQGHGDTF
CDR3 DNA: TGTGCCAGCCGGAGCCCGGGACAGGGCCATGGCGACACCTTC
clone size: few
J gene: TRBJ1-2
D gene: TRBD1
V gene: TRBV28

CDR3 protein: CASSRGLNPPYEQYF
CDR3 DNA: TGTGCCAGTTCCCGGGGACTTAATCCTCCCTACGAGCAGTACTTC
clone size: few
J gene: TRBJ2-7
D gene: -
V gene: TRBV28

CDR3 protein: CASSLSGPSNEKLFF
CDR3 DNA: TGTGCCAGCAGTTTATCGGGACCGTCTAATGAAAAACTGTTTTTT
clone size: few
J gene: TRBJ1-4
D gene: -
V gene: TRBV28

CDR3 protein: CASSQRTRSAQYF
CDR3 DNA: TGTGCCAGCAGTCAGAGAACTAGGTCAGCGCAGTATTTT
clone size: few
J gene: TRBJ2-3
D gene: -
V gene: TRBV28

CDR3 protein: CASSQRKGRTEAFF
CDR3 DNA: TGTGCCAGCAGCCAGAGAAAGGGTCGGACTGAAGCTTTCTTT
clone size: many
J gene: TRBJ1-1
D gene: -
V gene: TRBV21-1

CDR3 protein: CASSPGTSGTYEQYF
CDR3 DNA: TGTGCCAGCAGTCCCGGGACTAGCGGAACCTACGAGCAGTACTTC
clone size: -
J gene: TRBJ2-7
D gene: TRBD2
V gene: TRBV28

CDR3 protein: CASSVAVETGSEQYF
CDR3 DNA: TGTGCCAGCAGCGTAGCGGTGGAGACAGGGTCCGAGCAGTACTTC
clone size: -
J gene: TRBJ2-7
D gene: TRBD1
V gene: TRBV9

CDR3 protein: CSVEGRRVSYEQYF
CDR3 DNA: TGCAGCGTTGAAGGGCGAAGGGTTTCCTACGAGCAGTACTTC
clone size: few
J gene: TRBJ2-7
D gene: -
V gene: TRBV29-1

CDR3 protein: CASSPGTAYEQYF
CDR3 DNA: TGTGCCAGCAGCCCCGGGACAGCCTACGAGCAGTACTTC
clone size: few
J gene: TRBJ2-7
D gene: TRBD1
V gene: TRBV2

CDR3 protein: CASNPRAPGGTEAFF
CDR3 DNA: TGTGCCAGCAATCCAAGGGCCCCTGGAGGCACTGAAGCTTTCTTT
clone size: -
J gene: TRBJ1-1
D gene: -
V gene: TRBV12-3/TRBV12-4

CDR3 protein: CASSPALSNQPQHF
CDR3 DNA: TGTGCCAGCAGCCCAGCGCTGAGCAATCAGCCCCAGCATTTT
clone size: -
J gene: TRBJ1-5
D gene: -
V gene: TRBV28

CDR3 protein: CASSVEEGTQYF
CDR3 DNA: TGTGCCAGCAGCGTAGAGGAAGGGACCCAGTACTTC
clone size: -
J gene: TRBJ2-5
D gene: -
V gene: TRBV9

CDR3 protein: CASKGPSATEKLFF
CDR3 DNA: TGTGCCAGCAAAGGCCCTTCCGCGACTGAAAAACTGTTTTTT
clone size: -
J gene: TRBJ1-4
D gene: -
V gene: TRBV5-6

CDR3 protein: CASSTQGFEQFF
CDR3 DNA: TGTGCCAGCAGTACACAGGGATTTGAGCAGTTCTTC
clone size: -
J gene: TRBJ2-1
D gene: -
V gene: TRBV28

CDR3 protein: CASSPLDTQYF
CDR3 DNA: TGTGCCAGCAGTCCACTAGATACGCAGTATTTT
clone size: few
J gene: TRBJ2-3
D gene: -
V gene: TRBV28

CDR3 protein: CASRFTGQGAKNIQYF
CDR3 DNA: TGTGCCAGCAGGTTCACGGGACAGGGAGCCAAAAACATTCAGTACTTC
clone size: -
J gene: TRBJ2-4
D gene: TRBD1
V gene: TRBV28

CDR3 protein: CASSSPTDTQYF
CDR3 DNA: TGTGCCAGCAGCTCCCCCACAGATACGCAGTATTTT
clone size: few
J gene: TRBJ2-3
D gene: -
V gene: TRBV7-2

CDR3 protein: CSVILKNTEAFF
CDR3 DNA: TGCAGCGTTATACTGAAGAACACTGAAGCTTTCTTT
clone size: -
J gene: TRBJ1-1
D gene: -
V gene: TRBV29-1

CDR3 protein: CASTTAGSSYEQYF
CDR3 DNA: TGTGCCAGCACCACAGCAGGGAGCTCCTACGAGCAGTACTTC
clone size: -
J gene: TRBJ2-7
D gene: -
V gene: TRBV5-5

CDR3 protein: CSARGLEQFF
CDR3 DNA: TGCAGCGCTCGGGGGCTGGAGCAGTTCTTC
clone size: few
J gene: TRBJ2-1
D gene: -
V gene: TRBV29-1

CDR3 protein: CASSKGPAKNSNQPQHF
CDR3 DNA: TGTGCCAGCAGCAAAGGACCGGCGAAGAATAGCAATCAGCCCCAGCATTTT
clone size: few
J gene: TRBJ1-5
D gene: -
V gene: TRBV21-1

CDR3 protein: CASSFEVNYGYTF
CDR3 DNA: TGTGCCAGCAGTTTCGAGGTCAACTATGGCTACACCTTC
clone size: many
J gene: TRBJ1-2
D gene: -
V gene: TRBV12-3/TRBV12-4

CDR3 protein: CASITSGNREQYF
CDR3 DNA: TGTGCCAGCATCACTAGCGGGAACCGGGAGCAGTACTTC
clone size: -
J gene: TRBJ2-7
D gene: TRBD2
V gene: TRBV27

CDR3 protein: CASSYSSSIPFEAFF
CDR3 DNA: TGTGCCAGCAGTTACTCGTCCTCTATTCCCTTTGAAGCTTTCTTT
clone size: many
J gene: TRBJ1-1
D gene: -
V gene: TRBV6-6

CDR3 protein: CASSPWGEMNTEAFF
CDR3 DNA: TGTGCCAGCAGCCCATGGGGGGAGATGAACACTGAAGCTTTCTTT
clone size: few
J gene: TRBJ1-1
D gene: -
V gene: TRBV7-9

CDR3 protein: CASSWGNTEAFF
CDR3 DNA: TGTGCCAGCAGTTGGGGCAACACTGAAGCTTTCTTT
clone size: few
J gene: TRBJ1-1
D gene: -
V gene: TRBV12-3/TRBV12-4

CDR3 protein: CASSQVGGRTDTQYF
CDR3 DNA: TGCGCCAGCAGCCAAGTAGGCGGGCGCACAGATACGCAGTATTTT
clone size: -
J gene: TRBJ2-3
D gene: -
V gene: TRBV4-1

CDR3 protein: CASFRGAGGNEQFF
CDR3 DNA: TGTGCCAGCTTCCGTGGGGCAGGGGGCAATGAGCAGTTCTTC
clone size: few
J gene: TRBJ2-1
D gene: TRBD1
V gene: TRBV2

CDR3 protein: CASSQGTATLGNQPQHF
CDR3 DNA: TGCGCCAGCAGCCAAGGGACAGCCACCCTGGGCAATCAGCCCCAGCATTTT
clone size: -
J gene: TRBJ1-5
D gene: -
V gene: TRBV4-1

CDR3 protein: CAGRDRVTDTQYF
CDR3 DNA: TGTGCCGGCCGGGACAGGGTAACAGATACGCAGTATTTT
clone size: -
J gene: TRBJ2-3
D gene: TRBD1
V gene: TRBV6-1

CDR3 protein: CAISESAYSNQPQHF
CDR3 DNA: TGTGCCATCAGTGAGTCAGCGTATAGCAATCAGCCCCAGCATTTT
clone size: -
J gene: TRBJ1-5
D gene: -
V gene: TRBV10-3

CDR3 protein: CASRSGTYQVGTQYF
CDR3 DNA: TGTGCCAGCAGATCTGGGACATACCAGGTCGGGACCCAGTACTTC
clone size: -
J gene: TRBJ2-5
D gene: -
V gene: TRBV28

CDR3 protein: CASSLLWSTDTQYF
CDR3 DNA: TGTGCCAGCAGCCTCCTCTGGAGCACAGATACGCAGTATTTT
clone size: -
J gene: TRBJ2-3
D gene: -
V gene: TRBV28

CDR3 protein: CASRANMIYNSPLHF
CDR3 DNA: TGTGCCAGTAGGGCCAACATGATCTATAATTCACCCCTCCACTTT
clone size: -
J gene: TRBJ1-6
D gene: -
V gene: TRBV28

CDR3 protein: CASSLDGGPSYNEQFF
CDR3 DNA: TGCGCCAGCAGCTTGGATGGCGGTCCTTCCTACAATGAGCAGTTCTTC
clone size: -
J gene: TRBJ2-1
D gene: -
V gene: TRBV5-1

CDR3 protein: CASSLLGPGQGFSPLHF
CDR3 DNA: TGTGCCAGCAGTTTATTGGGCCCGGGACAGGGGTTTTCACCCCTCCACTTT
clone size: few
J gene: TRBJ1-6
D gene: TRBD1
V gene: TRBV27

CDR3 protein: CASSQEGLAGETQYF
CDR3 DNA: TGCGCCAGCAGCCAAGAAGGACTGGCCGGTGAGACCCAGTACTTC
clone size: -
J gene: TRBJ2-5
D gene: -
V gene: TRBV4-1

CDR3 protein: CASSLGGSTYEQYF
CDR3 DNA: TGTGCCAGCAGCCTAGGGGGGTCAACCTACGAGCAGTACTTC
clone size: few
J gene: TRBJ2-7
D gene: -
V gene: TRBV11-2

CDR3 protein: CASSQAKGMEAFF
CDR3 DNA: TGTGCCAGCAGCCAAGCTAAGGGGATGGAAGCTTTCTTT
clone size: -
J gene: TRBJ1-1
D gene: -
V gene: TRBV4-2

CDR3 protein: CSARSQGRGTQYF
CDR3 DNA: TGCAGTGCTAGATCCCAAGGGCGTGGAACGCAGTATTTT
clone size: many
J gene: TRBJ2-3
D gene: -
V gene: TRBV20-1

CDR3 protein: CSARSGYTYEQYF
CDR3 DNA: TGCAGTGCGCGAAGCGGCTATACCTACGAGCAGTACTTC
clone size: -
J gene: TRBJ2-7
D gene: -
V gene: TRBV20-1

CDR3 protein: CASSYPRASGANVLTF
CDR3 DNA: TGTGCCAGCAGTTATCCGAGAGCTAGTGGGGCCAACGTCCTGACTTTC
clone size: few
J gene: TRBJ2-6
D gene: -
V gene: TRBV28

CDR3 protein: CASSLGDRRFWDSPLHF
CDR3 DNA: TGTGCCAGCAGCTTGGGGGACAGGCGGTTTTGGGATTCACCCCTCCACTTT
clone size: -
J gene: TRBJ1-6
D gene: TRBD1
V gene: TRBV7-8

CDR3 protein: CASSSYWTGGNNSPLHF
CDR3 DNA: TGTGCCAGCAGCTCCTATTGGACAGGGGGTAACAATTCACCCCTCCACTTT
clone size: few
J gene: TRBJ1-6
D gene: TRBD1
V gene: TRBV11-2